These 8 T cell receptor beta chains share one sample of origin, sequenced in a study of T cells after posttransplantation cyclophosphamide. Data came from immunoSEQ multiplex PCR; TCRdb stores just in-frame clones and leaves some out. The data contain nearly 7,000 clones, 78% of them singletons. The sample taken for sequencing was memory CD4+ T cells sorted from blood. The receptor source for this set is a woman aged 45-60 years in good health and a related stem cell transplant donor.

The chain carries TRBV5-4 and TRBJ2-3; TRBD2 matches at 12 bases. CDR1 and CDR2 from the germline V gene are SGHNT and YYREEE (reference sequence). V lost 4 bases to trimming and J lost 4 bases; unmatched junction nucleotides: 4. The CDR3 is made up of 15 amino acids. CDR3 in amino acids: CASSLTSGSSDTQYF. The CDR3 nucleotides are TGTGCCAGCAGCCTGACTAGCGGGAGTTCAGATACGCAGTATTTT. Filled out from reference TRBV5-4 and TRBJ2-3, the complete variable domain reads ETGVTQSPTHLIKTRGQQVTLRCSSQSGHNTVSWYQQALGQGPQFIFQYYREEENGRGNFPPRFSGLQFPNYSSELNVNALELDDSALYLCASSLTSGSSDTQYFGPGTRLTVL.

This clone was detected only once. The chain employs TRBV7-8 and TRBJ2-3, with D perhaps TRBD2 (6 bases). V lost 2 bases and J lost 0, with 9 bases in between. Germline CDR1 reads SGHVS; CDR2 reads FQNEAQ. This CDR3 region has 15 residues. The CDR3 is CASSLPGRSTDTQYF. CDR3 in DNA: TGTGCCAGCAGCTTACCCGGGAGAAGCACAGATACGCAGTATTTT.

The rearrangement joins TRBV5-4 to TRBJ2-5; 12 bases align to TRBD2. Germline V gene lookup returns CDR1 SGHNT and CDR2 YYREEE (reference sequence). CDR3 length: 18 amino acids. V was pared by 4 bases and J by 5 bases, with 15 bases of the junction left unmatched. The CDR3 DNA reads TGTGCCAGCAGCCCGTCTGCCGTTACACTAGCGGGAGGCGAGACCCAGTACTTC. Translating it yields CASSPSAVTLAGGETQYF.

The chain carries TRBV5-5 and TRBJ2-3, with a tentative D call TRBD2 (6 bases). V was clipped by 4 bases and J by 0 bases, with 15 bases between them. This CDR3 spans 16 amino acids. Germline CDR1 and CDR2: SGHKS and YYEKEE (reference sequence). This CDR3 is CASSPVGTLSTDTQYF. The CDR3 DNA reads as TGTGCCAGCAGCCCAGTTGGGACTCTTAGCACAGATACGCAGTATTTT.

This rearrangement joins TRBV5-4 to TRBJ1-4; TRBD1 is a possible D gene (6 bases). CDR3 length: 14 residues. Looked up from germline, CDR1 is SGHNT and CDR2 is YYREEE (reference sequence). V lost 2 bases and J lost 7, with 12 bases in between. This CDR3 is CASSLTGRAEKLFF. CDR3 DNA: TGTGCCAGCAGCTTAACAGGGAGGGCTGAAAAACTGTTTTTT.

In DNA, the CDR3 is TGTGCCAGCACAACTAGCGGGAGCGGAGATACGCAGTATTTT. Translating gives CASTTSGSGDTQYF. The chain couples TRBV18 to TRBJ2-3; 11 nucleotides match TRBD2. This CDR3 comprises 14 residues. With V trimmed by 8 bases and J by 5 bases, 6 bases remained unmatched. CDR1 KGHSH and CDR2 LQKENI come from the germline V gene.

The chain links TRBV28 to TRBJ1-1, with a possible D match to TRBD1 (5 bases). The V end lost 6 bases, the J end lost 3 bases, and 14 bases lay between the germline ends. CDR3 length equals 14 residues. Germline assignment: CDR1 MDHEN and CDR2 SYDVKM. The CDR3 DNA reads TGTGCCAGCAGACAGGAGAGAATGTACACTGAAGCTTTCTTT. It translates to CASRQERMYTEAFF. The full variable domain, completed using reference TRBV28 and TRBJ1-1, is DVKVTQSSRYLVKRTGEKVFLECVQDMDHENMFWYRQDPGLGLRLIYFSYDVKMKEKGDIPEGYSVSREKKERFSLILESASTNQTSMYLCASRQERMYTEAFFGQGTRLTVV.

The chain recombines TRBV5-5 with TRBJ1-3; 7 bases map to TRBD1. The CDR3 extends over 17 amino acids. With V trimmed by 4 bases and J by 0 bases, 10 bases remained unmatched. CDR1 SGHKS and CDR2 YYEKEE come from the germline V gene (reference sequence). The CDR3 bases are TGTGCCAGCAGCCGGGTAACAGGGGCCCTCTCTGGAAACACCATATATTTT. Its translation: CASSRVTGALSGNTIYF. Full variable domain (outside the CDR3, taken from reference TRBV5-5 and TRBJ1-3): DAGVTQSPTHLIKTRGQQVTLRCSPISGHKSVSWYQQVLGQGPQFIFQYYEKEERGRGNFPDRFSARQFPNYSSELNVNALLLGDSALYLCASSRVTGALSGNTIYFGEGSWLTVV.